This T cell receptor (beta chain) appears in the sequencing data of a study of post-analysis software for immune sequencing data. The study, taken as a whole, reports: Among 5 or 6 TRBV segments more frequent in patients than controls were TRBV5-6, TRBV5-1 and TRBV20-1. A significant reduction in normalized Chao1 diversity was observed in multiple sclerosis patients versus controls.

A few counts support this clonotype. Its target is unknown. Germline V gene data show CDR1 as SGDLS and CDR2 as YYNGEE. Trimming took off 3 bases at V and 4 bases at J, with 11 bases between the two ends. The CDR3 runs to 14 residues. Incorporated into the TCR beta cDNA libraries were unique molecular identifiers, which served to reduce PCR and sequencing biases. TCRdb re-analysed the PCR reads in MiXCR, keeping a single row per CDR3 protein. The sample records roughly 700,000 distinct CDR3 sequences, about 32% being singletons. Sequenced: blood. This TCR came from a girl between 10 and 17 years old with multiple sclerosis. The chain couples TRBV9 to TRBJ2-4, with D perhaps matching TRBD1 or TRBD2 (5 bases each). The CDR3 region has the DNA TGTGCCAGCAGCGCCCGGGACGCAAAAAACATTCAGTACTTC. Protein sequence: CASSARDAKNIQYF.